This is a list of T cell receptor beta chains from one sample in a study of T-cell reconstitution after alpha-beta-depleted transplantation in children. MiXCR was run by TCRdb on the PCR reads, yielding one entry per CDR3 protein. The sample contains 700,000 or so distinct CDR3 sequences, over 10% of which appear only once. Sample: PBMCs, taken before TCRalphabeta/CD19-depleted stem cell transplant. The receptors shown here come from a girl aged 2-10 years with congenital amegakaryocytic thrombocytopenia, due to receive a stem cell transplant. Both conserved end residues are part of each CDR3. D genes are given only for firm matches. A row's size may be missing; if present it is once, few, many or a size class.

>16|NA|NA|TRBV7-9|TRBJ2-1
CASSTPNFGGWDEQFF
TGTGCCAGCAGCACCCCTAATTTTGGAGGCTGGGATGAGCAGTTCTTC
>15|NA|TRBD2|TRBV9|TRBJ2-1
CASSGEGMSYNEQFF
TGTGCCAGCAGCGGGGAGGGAATGTCCTACAATGAGCAGTTCTTC
>17|NA|TRBD2|TRBV14|TRBJ2-3
CASSQEEGLAYTDTQYF
TGTGCCAGCAGCCAGGAAGAGGGACTAGCTTACACAGATACGCAGTATTTT
>17|few|NA|TRBV12-3/TRBV12-4|TRBJ1-1
CASSSSIWASDNTEAFF
TGTGCCAGCAGTTCATCCATTTGGGCGTCAGATAACACTGAAGCTTTCTTT
>14|many|NA|TRBV11-2|TRBJ2-2
CASSLGTLRGELFF
TGTGCCAGCAGCTTAGGGACGCTCAGGGGGGAGCTGTTTTTT
>14|few|TRBD2|TRBV20-1|TRBJ2-2
CSARGGLNTGELFF
TGCAGTGCTAGGGGAGGGTTGAACACCGGGGAGCTGTTTTTT
>13|many|NA|TRBV6-6|TRBJ2-7
CASSRVRSYEQYF
TGTGCCAGCAGCCGGGTTCGCTCCTACGAGCAGTACTTC
>15|NA|NA|TRBV5-1|TRBJ2-7
CASSLGSWEDYEQYF
TGCGCCAGCAGCTTGGGGTCTTGGGAGGACTACGAGCAGTACTTC
>16|many|NA|TRBV10-2|TRBJ2-7
CASSEKTTRILYEQYF
TGCGCCAGCAGTGAAAAGACTACCAGGATCCTCTACGAGCAGTACTTC
>18|many|TRBD2|TRBV18|TRBJ2-1
CASSPLQGLAVLYNEQFF
TGTGCCAGCTCACCACTACAGGGACTAGCGGTCCTCTACAATGAGCAGTTCTTC
>15|NA|TRBD2|TRBV29-1|TRBJ2-5
CSVAGTKKAQETQYF
TGCAGCGTTGCGGGGACTAAGAAGGCCCAAGAGACCCAGTACTTC
>14|few|NA|TRBV11-2|TRBJ2-5
CASSLNLGKETQYF
TGTGCCAGCAGCTTAAACCTCGGCAAAGAGACCCAGTACTTC
>18|many|TRBD1|TRBV28|TRBJ2-6
CASRYTGTGISGANVLTF
TGTGCCAGCAGGTATACAGGGACAGGGATATCTGGGGCCAACGTCCTGACTTTC
>12|many|NA|TRBV29-1|TRBJ2-7
CSVESLGYEQYF
TGCAGCGTTGAATCTTTGGGGTACGAGCAGTACTTC
>15|few|TRBD1|TRBV11-2|TRBJ1-1
CASSSRRQGNTEAFF
TGTGCCAGCAGCTCAAGGAGACAGGGGAACACTGAAGCTTTCTTT
>15|many|NA|TRBV12-3/TRBV12-4|TRBJ2-3
CASNLRGPSTDTQYF
TGTGCCAGTAACCTCAGGGGTCCTAGCACAGATACGCAGTATTTT
>16|many|NA|TRBV7-2|TRBJ2-7
CASSYTGSTIALEQYF
TGTGCCAGCAGCTATACGGGATCGACTATAGCCCTCGAGCAGTACTTC
>13|many|NA|TRBV20-1|TRBJ1-2
CSARAGRGEGYTF
TGCAGTGCTAGGGCCGGAAGGGGGGAGGGCTACACCTTC
>14|many|NA|TRBV7-2|TRBJ2-5
CASSLDLGVETQYF
TGTGCCAGCAGCTTAGATCTGGGTGTCGAGACCCAGTACTTC
>12|many|NA|TRBV20-1|TRBJ2-2
CSATKWTGELFF
TGCAGTGCCACAAAGTGGACCGGGGAGCTGTTTTTT
>15|NA|TRBD1|TRBV3-1|TRBJ1-5
CASSPGQGAFQPQHF
TGTGCCAGCAGCCCGGGACAGGGGGCCTTTCAGCCCCAGCATTTT
>15|few|NA|TRBV7-9|TRBJ2-1
CASSRWEDQYNEQFF
TGTGCCAGCAGCCGGTGGGAGGACCAATACAATGAGCAGTTCTTC
>13|NA|TRBD1|TRBV5-6|TRBJ1-5
CASSPGTGVPQHF
TGTGCCAGCAGCCCTGGGACAGGGGTTCCCCAGCATTTT
>13|NA|NA|TRBV28|TRBJ2-1
CASIFSRYNEQFF
TGTGCCAGCATTTTCTCGCGGTACAATGAGCAGTTCTTC
>14|few|TRBD2|TRBV5-1|TRBJ2-7
CASSSTSGSGEQYF
TGCGCCAGCAGCTCGACTAGCGGTTCGGGAGAGCAGTACTTC
>17|few|NA|TRBV3-1|TRBJ2-5
CASSQTNTRASMETQYF
TGTGCCAGCAGCCAAACCAATACACGGGCTAGCATGGAGACCCAGTACTTC
>14|many|TRBD2|TRBV5-1|TRBJ2-7
CASSLAGSSYEQYF
TGTGCCAGCAGCTTAGCGGGGAGCTCCTACGAGCAGTACTTC